This TCR beta chain appears in the sequencing data of a study of T cells after yellow fever vaccination. Using its own MiXCR run on the 5' RACE reads, TCRdb lists one record per CDR3 protein. The sample yields about 400,000 distinct CDR3 sequences, 6.2% seen once. The CDR3 runs 12 residues. Trimming cost V 8 bases and J 6 bases, with 12 bases left between them. Germline V lookup: CDR1 SEHNR, CDR2 FQNEAQ (reference sequence). This clonotype appeared many times. The sample was PBMCs, taken 5 days after the yellow fever booster vaccination. The receptor was derived from a man aged 25-45 years who received the YFV17D yellow fever vaccine. The chain joins TRBV7-9 to TRBJ2-3; the D is unclear. The CDR3 reads CASDDPTDTQYF. In nucleotides, the CDR3 is TGTGCCAGCGACGACCCCACGGATACGCAGTATTTT. Variable domain in full (rest from reference TRBV7-9 and TRBJ2-3): DTGVSQNPRHKITKRGQNVTFRCDPISEHNRLYWYRQTLGQGPEFLTYFQNEAQLEKSRLLSDRFSAERPKGSFSTLEIQRTEQGDSAMYLCASDDPTDTQYFGPGTRLTVL.